This T cell receptor (beta chain) was retrieved from a study of T cell responses to AZD1222 COVID-19 vaccine. The germline CDR1 and CDR2 sequences are SGHDT and YYEEEE. Trimming cost V 2 bases and J 4 bases; bases outside gene matches: 4. This CDR3 spans 14 amino acids. Only in-frame clones appear in the TCRdb table, and some are missing; sequencing was by immunoSEQ multiplex PCR. The data hold roughly 92,000 clones, with around nine tenths observed a single time. Broader study findings: Donors skewed white British and female; clonal diversity was possibly underestimated. Spike-specific TCR breadth and depth both grew after two AZD1222 doses. At baseline, just a handful of AZD1222 recipients tested seropositive. Nearly half of the spike-specific TCRs reportedly recognize variant regions that carry no mutations.

Turning to this clone: Its target is unknown.

This specimen consisted of peripheral blood, obtained 28 days after the second AZD1222 dose. The clonotype comes from an adult who received the AZD1222 COVID-19 vaccine. V and J are TRBV5-6 and TRBJ2-7, with 9 bases aligning to TRBD1. CDR3 nucleotides: TGTGCCAGCAGCTTTTGGGACAGGGAGTACGAGCAGTACTTC. The encoded protein is CASSFWDREYEQYF.